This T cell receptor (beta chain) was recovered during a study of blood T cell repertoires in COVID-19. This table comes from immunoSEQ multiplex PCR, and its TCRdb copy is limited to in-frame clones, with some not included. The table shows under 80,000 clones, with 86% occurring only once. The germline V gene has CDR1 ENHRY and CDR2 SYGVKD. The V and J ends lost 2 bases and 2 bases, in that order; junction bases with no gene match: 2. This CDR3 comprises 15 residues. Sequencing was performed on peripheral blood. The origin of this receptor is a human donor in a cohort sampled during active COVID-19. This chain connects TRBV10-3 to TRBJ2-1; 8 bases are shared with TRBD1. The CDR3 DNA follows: TGTGCCATCAGTGAGACCAGGGGGCCCTACAATGAGCAGTTCTTC. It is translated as CAISETRGPYNEQFF.